The clone carrying this TCR beta chain has more than one count but fewer than ten. Its antigen is unidentified. In making diagnoses, clinical symptoms, serum thyroxine and TRAb, thyroid ultrasound and orbital computed tomography were all used. Using around 10 ml of fresh peripheral blood, PBMCs were prepared. The sample comes from a study of T cells in Graves' hyperthyroidism and ophthalmopathy. TCR beta CDR3 regions were amplified from RNA transcripts. The HTBI set primed first-round TCR CDR3 RT-PCR. Each CDR3 protein gets one entry after TCRdb re-called the multiplex PCR reads with MiXCR. This sample carries about 160,000 distinct CDR3 sequences, about a tenth of them seen once, and the ten largest clones take approximately 20%. Regarding the study as a whole: The blood repertoire included most of the expanded thyroid clonotypes above 0.001.

This receptor was obtained from a young woman with Graves' hyperthyroidism that later progressed to Graves' ophthalmopathy. Sample: blood.

The CDR3 region has the DNA TGCAGTGCTAGGGGGCCCCTTCGGGGCAATCAGCCCCAGCATTTT. Translating gives CSARGPLRGNQPQHF. V usage is TRBV20-1 and J usage is TRBJ1-5, with D tentatively TRBD1 (5 bases). This CDR3 has 15 amino acids. Trimming stripped 3 bases from V and 2 bases from J, with 14 bases between. From germline, CDR1 is DFQATT and CDR2 SNEGSKA (reference sequence).